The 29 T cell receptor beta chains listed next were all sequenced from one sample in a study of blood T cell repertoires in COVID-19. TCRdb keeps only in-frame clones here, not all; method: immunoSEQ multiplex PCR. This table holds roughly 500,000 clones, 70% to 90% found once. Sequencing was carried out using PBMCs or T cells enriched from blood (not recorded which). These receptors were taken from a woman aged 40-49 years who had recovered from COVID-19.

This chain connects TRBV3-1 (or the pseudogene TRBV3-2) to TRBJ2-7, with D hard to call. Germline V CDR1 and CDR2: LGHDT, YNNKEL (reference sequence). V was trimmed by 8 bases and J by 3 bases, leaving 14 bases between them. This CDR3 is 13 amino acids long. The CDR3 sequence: CASGPSANYEQYF. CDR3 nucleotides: TGTGCCAGCGGGCCTTCCGCCAACTACGAGCAGTACTTC.

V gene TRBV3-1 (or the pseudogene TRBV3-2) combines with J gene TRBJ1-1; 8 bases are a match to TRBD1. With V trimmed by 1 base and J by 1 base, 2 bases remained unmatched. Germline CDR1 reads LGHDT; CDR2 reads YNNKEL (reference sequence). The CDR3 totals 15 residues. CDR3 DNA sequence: TGTGCCAGCAGCCAAGCCGGACAGGGGAACACTGAAGCTTTCTTT. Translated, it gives CASSQAGQGNTEAFF.

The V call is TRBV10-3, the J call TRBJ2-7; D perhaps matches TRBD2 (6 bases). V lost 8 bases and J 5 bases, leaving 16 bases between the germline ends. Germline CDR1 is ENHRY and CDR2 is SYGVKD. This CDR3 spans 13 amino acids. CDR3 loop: CAILRGPGDEQYF. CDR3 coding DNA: TGTGCCATCCTCCGAGGTCCGGGGGACGAGCAGTACTTC.

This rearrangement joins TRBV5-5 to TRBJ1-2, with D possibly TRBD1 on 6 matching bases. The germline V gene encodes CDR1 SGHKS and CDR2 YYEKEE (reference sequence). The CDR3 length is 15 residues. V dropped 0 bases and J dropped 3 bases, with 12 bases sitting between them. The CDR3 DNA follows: TGTGCCAGCAGCTTGGCTTACAGGGATTACTATGGCTACACCTTC. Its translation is CASSLAYRDYYGYTF.

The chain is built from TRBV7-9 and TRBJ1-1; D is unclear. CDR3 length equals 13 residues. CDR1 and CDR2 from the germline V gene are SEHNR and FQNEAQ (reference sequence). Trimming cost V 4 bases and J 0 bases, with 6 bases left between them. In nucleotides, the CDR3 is TGTGCCAGCAGCTGGGCAGTGAACACTGAAGCTTTCTTT. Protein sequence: CASSWAVNTEAFF.

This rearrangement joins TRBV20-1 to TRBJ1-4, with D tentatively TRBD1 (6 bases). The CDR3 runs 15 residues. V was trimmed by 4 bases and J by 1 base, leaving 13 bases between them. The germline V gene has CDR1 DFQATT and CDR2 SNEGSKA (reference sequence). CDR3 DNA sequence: TGCAGTGCTATTGACAGGTTCCGAACTAATGAAAAACTGTTTTTT. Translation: CSAIDRFRTNEKLFF.

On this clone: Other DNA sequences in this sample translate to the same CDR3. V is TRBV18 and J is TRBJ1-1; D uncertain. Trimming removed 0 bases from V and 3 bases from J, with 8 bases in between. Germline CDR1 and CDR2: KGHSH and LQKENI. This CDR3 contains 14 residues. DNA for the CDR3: TGTGCCAGCTCACCACCGTCTGTTGACACTGAAGCTTTCTTT. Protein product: CASSPPSVDTEAFF.

CDR3 DNA sequence: TGTGCCAGCAGCCCTAAGGGACTGTTGAGTGTCGGCAATCAGCCCCAGCATTTT. It codes for CASSPKGLLSVGNQPQHF. This sequence joins TRBV5-6 and TRBJ1-5; TRBD1 is a possible D gene (5 bases). The V end lost 4 bases, the J end lost 2 bases, and 22 bases lay between the germline ends. This CDR3 region has 18 residues. The V gene's germline CDR1 is SGHDT and CDR2 YYEEEE. The full variable domain, completed using reference TRBV5-6 and TRBJ1-5, is DAGVTQSPTHLIKTRGQQVTLRCSPKSGHDTVSWYQQALGQGPQFIFQYYEEEERQRGNFPDRFSGHQFPNYSSELNVNALLLGDSALYLCASSPKGLLSVGNQPQHFGDGTRLSIL.

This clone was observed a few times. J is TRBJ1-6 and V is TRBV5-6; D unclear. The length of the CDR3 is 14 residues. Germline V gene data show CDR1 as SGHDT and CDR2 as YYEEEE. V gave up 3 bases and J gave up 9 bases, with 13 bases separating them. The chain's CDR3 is CASSSPDLSSPLHF. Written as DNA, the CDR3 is TGTGCCAGCAGCTCCCCGGACTTAAGTTCACCCCTCCACTTT.

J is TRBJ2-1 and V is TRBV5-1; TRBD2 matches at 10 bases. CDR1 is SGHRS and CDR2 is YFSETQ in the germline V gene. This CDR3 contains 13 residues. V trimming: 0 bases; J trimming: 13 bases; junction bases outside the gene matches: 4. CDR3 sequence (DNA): TGCGCCAGCAGCTTGGAGCGGGAGGGCCCCCAGTTCTTC. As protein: CASSLEREGPQFF.

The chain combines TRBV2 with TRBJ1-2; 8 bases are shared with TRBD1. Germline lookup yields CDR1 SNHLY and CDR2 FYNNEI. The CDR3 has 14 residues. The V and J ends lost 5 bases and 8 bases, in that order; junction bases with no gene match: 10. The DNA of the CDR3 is TGTGCCAGCAGTAGGACAGGGTTAAATGCAGGCTACACCTTC. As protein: CASSRTGLNAGYTF.

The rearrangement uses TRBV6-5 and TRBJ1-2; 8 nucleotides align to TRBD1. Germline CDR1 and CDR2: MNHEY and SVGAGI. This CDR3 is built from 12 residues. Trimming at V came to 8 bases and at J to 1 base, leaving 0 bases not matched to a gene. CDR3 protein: CASGQGNYGYTF. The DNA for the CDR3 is TGTGCCAGCGGACAGGGTAACTATGGCTACACCTTC.

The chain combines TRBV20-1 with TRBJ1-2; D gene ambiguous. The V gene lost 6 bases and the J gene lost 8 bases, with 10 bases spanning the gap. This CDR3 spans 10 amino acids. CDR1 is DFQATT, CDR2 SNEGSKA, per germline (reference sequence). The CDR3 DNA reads TGCAGTGCCCCCGCGGAAGGCTACACCTTC. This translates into CSAPAEGYTF.

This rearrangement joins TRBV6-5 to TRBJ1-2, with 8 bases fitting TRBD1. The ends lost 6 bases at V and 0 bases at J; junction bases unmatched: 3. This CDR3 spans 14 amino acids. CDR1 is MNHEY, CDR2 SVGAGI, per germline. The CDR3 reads CASRKTGANYGYTF. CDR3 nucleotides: TGTGCCAGCAGGAAGACAGGGGCTAACTATGGCTACACCTTC.

The CDR3 sequence is CAWSVLRQTNYGYTF. The DNA of the CDR3 is TGTGCCTGGAGTGTACTTCGACAGACGAACTATGGCTACACCTTC. The J gene is TRBJ1-2, the V gene TRBV30; a possible D gene is TRBD1 (5 bases). The CDR3 loop spans 15 amino acids. Germline V gene lookup returns CDR1 GTSNPN and CDR2 SVGIG (reference sequence). The V end was cut by 0 bases, the J end by 2 bases, with 13 bases between.

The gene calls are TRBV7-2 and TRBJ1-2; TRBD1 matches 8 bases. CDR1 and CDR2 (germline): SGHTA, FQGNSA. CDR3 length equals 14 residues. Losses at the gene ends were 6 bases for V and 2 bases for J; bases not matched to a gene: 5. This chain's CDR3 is CASRSGQGNYGYTF. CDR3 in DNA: TGTGCCAGCAGATCTGGACAGGGAAACTATGGCTACACCTTC.

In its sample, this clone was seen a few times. CDR3 DNA sequence: TGTGCCAGCAGCTCCCGGGGTACAGATACGCAGTATTTT. Its protein is CASSSRGTDTQYF. This sequence joins TRBV7-2 and TRBJ2-3; a possible D gene is TRBD2 (5 bases). V lost 4 bases and J lost 3, with 8 bases in between. Germline V gene data show CDR1 as SGHTA and CDR2 as FQGNSA. The CDR3 covers 13 residues.

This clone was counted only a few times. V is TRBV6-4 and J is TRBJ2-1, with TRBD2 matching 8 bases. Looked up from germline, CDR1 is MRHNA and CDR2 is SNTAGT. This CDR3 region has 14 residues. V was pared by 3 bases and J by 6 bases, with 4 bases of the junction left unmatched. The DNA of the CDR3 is TGTGCCAGCAGTGAAGCGGGAGCACCCAATGAGCAGTTCTTC. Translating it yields CASSEAGAPNEQFF.

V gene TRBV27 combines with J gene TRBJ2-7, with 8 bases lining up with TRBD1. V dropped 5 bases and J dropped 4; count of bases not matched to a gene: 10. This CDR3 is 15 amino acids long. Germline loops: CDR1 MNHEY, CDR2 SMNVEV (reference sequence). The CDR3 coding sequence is TGTGCCAGCAGTCACGTAGGGACAGGAAGTTACGAGCAGTACTTC. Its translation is CASSHVGTGSYEQYF.

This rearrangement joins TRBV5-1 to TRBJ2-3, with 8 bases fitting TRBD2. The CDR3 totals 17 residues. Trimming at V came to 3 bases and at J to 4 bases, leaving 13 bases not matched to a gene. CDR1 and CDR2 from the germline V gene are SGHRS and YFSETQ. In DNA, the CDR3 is TGCGCCAGCAGCTCCCCCCGAGCGGGAGACATACCAGATACGCAGTATTTT. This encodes CASSSPRAGDIPDTQYF.

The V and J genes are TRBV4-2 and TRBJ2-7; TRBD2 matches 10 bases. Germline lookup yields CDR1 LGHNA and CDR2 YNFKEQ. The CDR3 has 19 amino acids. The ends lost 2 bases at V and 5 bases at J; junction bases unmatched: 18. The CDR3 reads CASSQRASGSRKRVDEQYF. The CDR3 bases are TGTGCCAGCAGCCAAAGGGCTAGCGGGAGTAGGAAACGTGTGGACGAGCAGTACTTC.

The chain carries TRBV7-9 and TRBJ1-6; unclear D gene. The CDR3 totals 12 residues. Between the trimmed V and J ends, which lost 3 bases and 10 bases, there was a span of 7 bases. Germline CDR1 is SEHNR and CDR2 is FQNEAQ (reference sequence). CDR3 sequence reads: CASSFSQSPLHF. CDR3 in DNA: TGTGCCAGCAGCTTTTCACAATCACCCCTCCACTTT.

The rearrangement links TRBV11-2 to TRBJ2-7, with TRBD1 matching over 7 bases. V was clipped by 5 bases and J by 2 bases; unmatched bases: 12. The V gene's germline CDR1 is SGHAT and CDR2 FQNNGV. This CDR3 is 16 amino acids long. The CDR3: CASSPSETGFTYEQYF. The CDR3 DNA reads TGTGCCAGCAGCCCCTCCGAGACAGGGTTCACCTACGAGCAGTACTTC.

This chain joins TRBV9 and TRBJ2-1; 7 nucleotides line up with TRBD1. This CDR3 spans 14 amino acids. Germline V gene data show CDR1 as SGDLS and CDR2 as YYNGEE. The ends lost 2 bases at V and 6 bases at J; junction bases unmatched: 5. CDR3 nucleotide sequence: TGTGCCAGCAGCGTTACAGGGGAAGGCAATGAGCAGTTCTTC. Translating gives CASSVTGEGNEQFF.

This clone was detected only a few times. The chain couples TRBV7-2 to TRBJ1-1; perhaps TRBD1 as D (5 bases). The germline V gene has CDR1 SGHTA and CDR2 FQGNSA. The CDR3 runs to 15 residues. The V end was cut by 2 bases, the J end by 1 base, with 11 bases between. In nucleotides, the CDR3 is TGTGCCAGCAGCTTATTCACGGGGGGGAACACTGAAGCTTTCTTT. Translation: CASSLFTGGNTEAFF. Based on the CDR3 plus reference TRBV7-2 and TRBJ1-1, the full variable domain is GAGVSQSPSNKVTEKGKDVELRCDPISGHTALYWYRQSLGQGLEFLIYFQGNSAPDKSGLPSDRFSAERTGGSVSTLTIQRTQQEDSAVYLCASSLFTGGNTEAFFGQGTRLTVV.

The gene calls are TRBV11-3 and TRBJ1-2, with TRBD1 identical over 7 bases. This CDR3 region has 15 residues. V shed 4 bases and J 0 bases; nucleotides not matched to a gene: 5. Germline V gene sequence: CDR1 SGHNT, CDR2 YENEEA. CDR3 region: CASSSGTATNYGYTF. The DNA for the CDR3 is TGTGCCAGCAGCTCCGGGACAGCTACTAACTATGGCTACACCTTC.

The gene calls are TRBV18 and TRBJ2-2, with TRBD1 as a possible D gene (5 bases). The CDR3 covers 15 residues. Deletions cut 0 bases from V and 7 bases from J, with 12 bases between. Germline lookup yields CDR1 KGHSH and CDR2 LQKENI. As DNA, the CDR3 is TGTGCCAGCTCACCACCAGGTCAGGGCGGCGGGGAGCTGTTTTTT. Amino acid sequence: CASSPPGQGGGELFF.

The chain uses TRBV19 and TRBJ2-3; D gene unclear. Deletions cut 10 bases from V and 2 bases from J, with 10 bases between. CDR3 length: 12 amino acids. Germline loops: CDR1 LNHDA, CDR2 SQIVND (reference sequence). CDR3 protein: CATRRNTDTQYF. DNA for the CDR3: TGTGCCACCCGGAGAAACACAGATACGCAGTATTTT.

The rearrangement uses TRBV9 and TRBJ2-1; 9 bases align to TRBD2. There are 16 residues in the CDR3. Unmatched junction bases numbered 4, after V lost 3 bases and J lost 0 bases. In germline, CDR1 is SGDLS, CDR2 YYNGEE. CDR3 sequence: CASSASGISSYNEQFF. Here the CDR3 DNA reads TGTGCCAGCAGCGCTAGCGGGATAAGCTCCTACAATGAGCAGTTCTTC.